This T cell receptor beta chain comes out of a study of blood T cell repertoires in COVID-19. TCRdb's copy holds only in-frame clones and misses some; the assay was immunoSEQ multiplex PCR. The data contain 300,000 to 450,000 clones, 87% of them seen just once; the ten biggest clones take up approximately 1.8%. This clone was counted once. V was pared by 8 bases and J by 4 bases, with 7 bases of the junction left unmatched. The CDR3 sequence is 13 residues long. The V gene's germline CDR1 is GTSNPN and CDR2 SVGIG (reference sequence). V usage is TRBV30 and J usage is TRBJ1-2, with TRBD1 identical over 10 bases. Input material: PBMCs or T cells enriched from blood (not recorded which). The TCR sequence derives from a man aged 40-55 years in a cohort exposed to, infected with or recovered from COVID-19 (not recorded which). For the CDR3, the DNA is TGTGCCGGAAGGGACAGGGGAATCTATGGCTACACCTTC. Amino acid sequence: CAGRDRGIYGYTF.